This T cell receptor beta chain is drawn from a study of T cell clonality in common variable immunodeficiency. Clones were sequenced by immunoSEQ multiplex PCR, and TCRdb holds only the in-frame ones, with some missing. This sample has tens of thousands of clones, each found more than once. The CDR3 totals 13 residues. Germline V gene lookup returns CDR1 KGHSH and CDR2 LQKENI. V was pared by 8 bases and J by 3 bases, with 11 bases between. Whole-study results and caveats: Reportedly, TCR beta sequences from common variable immunodeficiency showed fewer deletions and N-nucleotide insertions.

In its sample, this clone was seen many times. Antigen specificity is unknown. Sequencing ends 3 residues short of the CDR3 end; the germline J gene provides the rest. The TCR sequence derives from a person aged 18 to 70 in good health. The V and J genes are TRBV18 and TRBJ1-5; the D gene is possibly TRBD1 (5 bases). The sample comprised peripheral blood mononuclear cells. The CDR3 here is CASRGGDNQPQHF. The sequenced CDR3 bases are TGTGCCAGCCGGGGCGGGGACAATCAGCCC. Full variable domain (missing parts from reference TRBV18 and TRBJ1-5): NAGVMQNPRHLVRRRGQEARLRCSPMKGHSHVYWYRQLPEEGLKFMVYLQKENIIDESGMPKERFSAEFPKEGPSILRIQQVVRGDSAAYFCASRGGDNQPQHFGDGTRLSIL.